The entry below gives a single T cell receptor beta chain sequence along with its context. This clone was observed a single time. This clone's antigen is unknown. Nothing much larger sits one base from this clone, and base qualities are not available. The sample comes from a study of T cells in localized non-small cell lung cancer (TCRdb year 2020). Regarding the study in general: T cell repertoires of 236 early-stage NSCLC patients were analyzed, with tumors being compared against uninvolved tumor-adjacent lungs. The cohort consisted of under 300 treatment-naive NSCLC patients whose localized lung tumors had been resected. The mean age of the NSCLC patients was about 64 years, with approximately 130 men and 85 to 110 women.

At diagnosis, tumor, uninvolved tumor-adjacent lung and peripheral blood were collected and then preserved as a mix of FFPE and fresh-frozen material. For TCR repertoire profiling, blood samples were analyzed in the form of peripheral blood mononuclear cells. CDR1 and CDR2, looked up from the germline V gene, are MNHEY and SVGAGI. V sheds 2 bases and J sheds 7 bases, leaving 17 bases between their ends. The CDR3 contains 15 residues, cysteine and phenylalanine counted. The DNA shown is the 45-base CDR3, in frame from base 1. General findings and caveats noted by the study authors: A median of approximately 50 of the top 100 tumor clones turned up in the paired uninvolved adjacent lung, and some 28 of those clones also ranked among the top 100 of that same adjacent lung. Because the study design was exploratory, TCR variables were selected using unadjusted p-values without false-discovery rate correction. Uninvolved tumor-adjacent lung showed the highest T cell clonality, higher than tumor, which suggests more focused antigenic responses in the adjacent lung. Because multi-region tumor sequencing was not performed, intratumor heterogeneity could not be ruled out. Longer overall survival was associated with higher blood T cell density, whereas shorter survival was associated with higher adjacent-lung clonality.

The immunoSEQ Assay was used to sequence TCR beta CDR3 regions from DNA. As for how the authors treated the data: T cell density was computed as TCR beta template counts normalized to usable DNA estimated by amplifying housekeeping genes. Richness was estimated with the preseqR package, extrapolating to 400,000 templates for PBMC samples and 120,000 templates for tissue samples. Clonality was defined by subtracting Pielou's evenness from one. To identify tissue-enriched TCRs, differential abundance testing was run on productive amino-acid clonotypes with a minimum total count of 5 and an alpha of 0.1. The Jaccard Index and the Morisita Overlap Index were used to measure repertoire overlap between compartments. GLIPH clustered TCR beta CDR3s with public tetramer-defined viral CDR3s; viral motifs required at least three viral sequences plus V-gene enrichment. The immuneACCESS repertoire file appears here via TCRdb, limited to in-frame rearrangements. These files lack a portion of the clones; in checked studies, under half of the deficit traces to unresolved V genes, and the cause of the others is not known. From that table come the V and J calls and clone size; the DNA was used to work out D and trimming. The sample yields about 35,000 clones; approximately 90% were counted once. Clones ranked in the top ten supply approximately 12% of the sample.

This receptor chain uses TRBV6-5 and TRBJ1-2; TRBD1 is a weak D gene call, 5 bases matching. The source was peripheral blood mononuclear cells, collected before any cancer treatment. This receptor was obtained from an older female donor with stage II lung adenocarcinoma. The nucleotide sequence reads as follows: TGTGCCAGCAGTTACCCCCTCGGGGGGATTCGTGGCTACACCTTC. Its translation is CASSYPLGGIRGYTF.